The 16 T cell receptor beta chains reported below all come from one sample, sequenced in a study of CD8+ T cells in alopecia areata. cDNA prepared by RNA extraction and subsequent reverse transcription served as the template for sequencing. The protocol was immunoSEQ multiplex PCR, while the TCRdb copy is restricted to in-frame clones and leaves out a portion. The sample contains 50,000 to 70,000 clones, roughly 45% of which appear only once. Sequencing was carried out using NKG2D-low CD8+ T cells sorted from blood. These receptors were taken from a human donor with alopecia areata.

In DNA form, the CDR3 reads TGTGCCGTCTCAAAAGCGGCCTCCTACGAGCAGTACTTC. Protein: CAVSKAASYEQYF. The chain joins TRBV7-9 to TRBJ2-7, with D possibly being TRBD2 (5 bases). The V gene lost 11 bases and the J gene lost 0 bases, with 14 bases spanning the gap. Per germline, CDR1 SEHNR and CDR2 FQNEAQ (reference sequence). The CDR3 length is 13 residues.

The chain recombines TRBV29-1 with TRBJ1-2; 10 bases are shared with TRBD1. CDR1 is SQVTM and CDR2 is ANQGSEA in the germline V gene. J lost 2 bases, V lost 5 bases, and 5 bases had no gene match. This CDR3 has 14 amino acids. The CDR3 sequence is CSVTGTGANYGYTF. The CDR3, as DNA: TGCAGCGTTACCGGGACAGGGGCCAACTATGGCTACACCTTC.

As concerns this clone: The sample carries other DNA sequences with the same CDR3. The V and J genes are TRBV7-9 and TRBJ2-7; D unresolved. Per the germline V gene, CDR1 is SEHNR and CDR2 is FQNEAQ (reference sequence). The length of the CDR3 is 13 residues. V was trimmed by 5 bases and J by 0 bases, leaving 8 bases between them. DNA for the CDR3: TGTGCCAGCAGCCCAGCAGCCTCCTACGAGCAGTACTTC. Its translation is CASSPAASYEQYF.

The chain carries TRBV20-1 and TRBJ2-1; no firm D call. CDR3 length: 11 amino acids. In germline, CDR1 is DFQATT, CDR2 SNEGSKA (reference sequence). With 0 bases removed from V and 8 bases from J, the gap between germline ends came to 5 bases. CDR3 bases: TGCAGTGCTAGAGATGGTCATGAGCAGTTCTTC. Residues: CSARDGHEQFF.

The gene calls are TRBV28 and TRBJ2-3, with D unclear. The length of the CDR3 is 13 residues. V lost 1 base, J lost 3 bases, and 5 bases lay in between. Germline assignment: CDR1 MDHEN and CDR2 SYDVKM. CDR3 nucleotide sequence: TGTGCCAGCAGTTTATCCGCTACAGATACGCAGTATTTT. Translating gives CASSLSATDTQYF. Full variable domain (remainder filled in from reference TRBV28 and TRBJ2-3): DVKVTQSSRYLVKRTGEKVFLECVQDMDHENMFWYRQDPGLGLRLIYFSYDVKMKEKGDIPEGYSVSREKKERFSLILESASTNQTSMYLCASSLSATDTQYFGPGTRLTVL.

This chain links TRBV7-2 with TRBJ2-3, with D hard to call. Germline assignment: CDR1 SGHTA and CDR2 FQGNSA. The CDR3 has 13 amino acids. V was clipped by 5 bases and J by 2 bases, with 8 bases between them. The CDR3 protein is CASSAPATDTQYF. The CDR3 region has the DNA TGTGCCAGCAGCGCCCCAGCCACAGATACGCAGTATTTT.

This clone has only a few counts. The chain combines TRBV5-1 with TRBJ2-1; D unresolved. The CDR3 has 12 residues. CDR1 SGHRS and CDR2 YFSETQ come from the germline V gene. Deletions cut 1 base from V and 3 bases from J, with 2 bases between. CDR3 sequence reads: CASSLNYNEQFF. CDR3 in DNA: TGCGCCAGCAGCTTGAACTACAATGAGCAGTTCTTC.

The V and J genes are TRBV30 and TRBJ2-1; D is tentatively TRBD1 or TRBD2 (5 bases each). Germline-derived CDR1 and CDR2 are GTSNPN and SVGIG (reference sequence). V was trimmed by 0 bases and J by 9 bases, leaving 9 bases between them. This CDR3 is built from 12 residues. This chain's CDR3 is CAWSVGTGEQFF. CDR3 coding DNA: TGTGCCTGGAGTGTCGGGACCGGTGAGCAGTTCTTC.

The rearrangement links TRBV5-1 to TRBJ2-3; 8 positions agree with TRBD2. The trim removed 0 bases at V and 6 bases at J, leaving 6 bases unmatched. CDR1 SGHRS and CDR2 YFSETQ come from the germline V gene. This CDR3 contains 15 residues. CDR3 coding DNA: TGCGCCAGCAGCTTGGCAGCGGGAGTCGCGGATACGCAGTATTTT. Translating gives CASSLAAGVADTQYF.

The gene calls are TRBV25-1 and TRBJ2-7; D is ambiguous. Germline values: CDR1 MGHDK, CDR2 SYGVNS. The CDR3 is made up of 11 amino acids. V lost 1 base to trimming and J lost 4 bases, with 2 bases between them. This CDR3 reads CASSESYEQYF. The CDR3 DNA reads TGTGCCAGCAGTGAATCATACGAGCAGTACTTC.

The CDR3 reads CASSYGQGAYEQYF. The CDR3 DNA reads TGTGCCAGCAGCTACGGACAGGGGGCCTACGAGCAGTACTTC. The rearrangement links TRBV5-6 to TRBJ2-7; 10 nucleotides match TRBD1. The germline CDR1 and CDR2 sequences are SGHDT and YYEEEE. This CDR3 contains 14 residues. The V and J ends lost 3 bases and 2 bases, in that order; junction bases with no gene match: 2.

The chain recombines TRBV4-1 with TRBJ1-2; no definite D call. The germline V gene encodes CDR1 MGHRA and CDR2 YSYEKL. The length of the CDR3 is 13 residues. V dropped 1 base and J dropped 8 bases, with 11 bases sitting between them. CDR3 sequence reads: CASSQGRGLGYTF. DNA of the CDR3: TGCGCCAGCAGCCAAGGTCGGGGTTTGGGCTACACCTTC.

The chain is built from TRBV4-3 and TRBJ2-7; the match to TRBD1 covers 11 bases. The CDR3 runs 14 residues. The germline V gene has CDR1 LGHNA and CDR2 YSLEER. V was pared by 5 bases and J by 7 bases, with 7 bases of the junction left unmatched. CDR3 DNA sequence: TGCGCCAGCAGCTCCGGGACAGGGGGTTCGGAGCAGTACTTC. Protein: CASSSGTGGSEQYF.

V gene TRBV2 combines with J gene TRBJ2-7; D is uncertain. From germline, CDR1 is SNHLY and CDR2 FYNNEI. The germline V and J ends were trimmed by 3 bases and 3 bases, with 12 bases remaining between them. The CDR3 spans 14 residues. CDR3 in DNA: TGTGCCAGCAGTGAGCTGCAGCCTAACTACGAGCAGTACTTC. Its protein is CASSELQPNYEQYF.

This clone was observed a few times. CDR3 sequence reads: CASSPDVRFPGRLFF. CDR3 in DNA: TGTGCCAGCTCGCCCGACGTCAGATTTCCAGGAAGACTGTTTTTT. This chain joins TRBV18 and TRBJ1-4; D remains unclear. The CDR3 is 15 amino acids. Trimming stripped 6 bases from V and 13 bases from J, with 24 bases between. The V gene's germline CDR1 is KGHSH and CDR2 LQKENI. The whole variable domain, filled in from reference TRBV18 and TRBJ1-4, reads NAGVMQNPRHLVRRRGQEARLRCSPMKGHSHVYWYRQLPEEGLKFMVYLQKENIIDESGMPKERFSAEFPKEGPSILRIQQVVRGDSAAYFCASSPDVRFPGRLFFGSGTQLSVL.

This sequence joins TRBV4-3 and TRBJ2-7; the match to TRBD2 covers 7 bases. CDR1 and CDR2 from the germline V gene are LGHNA and YSLEER. The ends lost 1 base at V and 5 bases at J; junction bases unmatched: 8. CDR3 length equals 15 residues. Here the CDR3 reads CASSQATSGIDEQYF. The CDR3 DNA sequence: TGCGCCAGCAGCCAAGCCACAAGCGGGATCGACGAGCAGTACTTC.